This TCR beta chain was sequenced in a study of shared clonotypes between healthy human individuals. Data came from immunoSEQ multiplex PCR; TCRdb stores just in-frame clones and leaves some out. The sample consists of some 500,000 clones, 79% of them appearing once. Germline-derived CDR1 and CDR2 are SGHNT and YYREEE (reference sequence). This CDR3 has 15 residues. Between the trimmed V and J ends, which lost 0 bases and 0 bases, there was a span of 9 bases. The source of this sequence is a woman aged 40 to 50 in good health. Some clones in this sample may be carry-over from other donors' samples. Sequenced sample: PBMCs. V gene TRBV5-4 combines with J gene TRBJ2-5; tentatively, D is TRBD2 (6 bases). CDR3 protein: CASSLGGGDQETQYF. The CDR3 DNA follows: TGTGCCAGCAGCTTGGGAGGAGGGGACCAAGAGACCCAGTACTTC.